These 29 T cell receptor beta chains were sequenced from one sample in a study of T cells in Graves' hyperthyroidism and ophthalmopathy. Researchers amplified the TCR beta CDR3 regions from RNA transcripts. Initially, a first-round RT-PCR of the TCR CDR3 employed the HTBI primer set. Using its own MiXCR run on the multiplex PCR reads, TCRdb lists one record per CDR3 protein. The profile shows about 480,000 distinct CDR3 sequences, roughly 24% of them singletons. The sequenced material came from blood. Receptor source: a woman in her thirties with Graves' ophthalmopathy.

This clonotype was counted many times. The rearrangement links TRBV20-1 to TRBJ1-5; weak D call: TRBD1 (6 bases). CDR1 and CDR2 from the germline V gene are DFQATT and SNEGSKA (reference sequence). This CDR3 comprises 13 residues. Trimming left V 3 bases short and J 4 bases short, with 10 bases between. The CDR3 spells CSASNRVNQPQHF. The CDR3 DNA sequence: TGCAGTGCTAGTAACAGGGTAAATCAGCCCCAGCATTTT.

This clonotype was detected many times. The chain joins TRBV27 to TRBJ2-7, with D tentatively TRBD1 or TRBD2 (5 bases each). Trimming pared 5 bases from V and 3 bases from J, leaving 14 bases between. The CDR3 extends over 14 amino acids. Germline CDR1 and CDR2: MNHEY and SMNVEV (reference sequence). CDR3: CASSRGTAIYEQYF. CDR3 coding DNA: TGTGCCAGCAGTAGAGGGACCGCAATCTACGAGCAGTACTTC.

This clonotype appeared many times. The gene calls are TRBV6-1 and TRBJ2-7; 12 nucleotides agree with TRBD1. The CDR3 has 15 amino acids. Per the germline V gene, CDR1 is MNHNS and CDR2 is SASEGT. The J segment lost 7 bases and the V segment lost 5 bases, leaving 9 bases of the junction unmatched. The CDR3 spells CASSRPGTGGGEQYF. Here the CDR3 DNA reads TGTGCCAGCAGTCGACCCGGGACAGGGGGCGGGGAGCAGTACTTC.

As for this clonotype: Sequence at one end of the junction differs from germline and may be a read error. V is TRBV7-9 and J is TRBJ1-5; D is perhaps TRBD1 (6 bases). CDR1 is SEHNR, CDR2 FQNEAQ, per germline (reference sequence). The CDR3 has 13 residues. DNA for the CDR3: TGCGCCAGCAGCCAAAGGACAGAACAGCCCCAGCATTTT. This gives the protein CASSQRTEQPQHF.

This clonotype came up many times. The gene calls are TRBV27 and TRBJ1-3; D not resolved. The CDR3 sequence is 12 residues long. Between the trimmed V and J ends, which lost 10 bases and 1 base, there was a span of 8 bases. The germline V gene encodes CDR1 MNHEY and CDR2 SMNVEV (reference sequence). The CDR3 DNA is TGTGCCACCGACGGTTCTGGAAACACCATATATTTT. This encodes CATDGSGNTIYF.

CDR3 nucleotide sequence: TGTGCCAGCAGCCGACAGGGCAGGGTGGGACTAGCGGGGGGGTATAATGAGCAGTTCTTC. This translates into CASSRQGRVGLAGGYNEQFF. This chain joins TRBV14 and TRBJ2-1; 16 bases line up with TRBD2. The CDR3 is made up of 20 amino acids. V lost 4 bases to trimming and J lost 7 bases; unmatched junction nucleotides: 16. CDR1 and CDR2 from the germline V gene are SGHDN and FVKESK.

This clonotype was found many times. The chain combines TRBV27 with TRBJ1-2; D remains ambiguous. The ends were cut back, 0 bases at V and 8 bases at J, with 4 bases in the middle. The CDR3 length is 11 residues. Per germline, CDR1 MNHEY and CDR2 SMNVEV (reference sequence). In DNA, the CDR3 is TGTGCCAGCAGTTTATCGAGGGGCTACACCTTC. As protein: CASSLSRGYTF.

This clonotype has at least ten counts. The J gene is TRBJ2-7, the V gene TRBV3-1, with D hard to call. Deletions cut 0 bases from V and 5 bases from J, with 5 bases between. The CDR3 totals 12 residues. The germline gives CDR1 LGHDT, CDR2 YNNKEL (reference sequence). In DNA form, the CDR3 reads TGTGCCAGCAGCCAAGATCTGAACGAGCAGTACTTC. It specifies CASSQDLNEQYF.

This chain uses TRBV12-3 or TRBV12-4 with TRBJ1-2, with 8 nucleotides matching TRBD1. V lost 6 bases to trimming and J lost 6 bases; unmatched junction nucleotides: 12. This CDR3 has 15 residues. The CDR3 DNA reads as TGTGCCAGCAGCGGGACAGGCCGCCGGGTGCATGGCTACACCTTC. This gives the protein CASSGTGRRVHGYTF.

This clonotype has just a few counts. The chain joins TRBV20-1 to TRBJ2-2; 7 bases are shared with TRBD1. Trimming at V came to 1 base and at J to 6 bases, leaving 17 bases not matched to a gene. This CDR3 has 18 residues. Germline V lookup: CDR1 DFQATT, CDR2 SNEGSKA (reference sequence). This chain's CDR3 is CSARAGLGQAIRSGELFF. The CDR3 DNA sequence: TGCAGTGCTAGAGCGGGATTAGGACAGGCGATACGGTCCGGGGAGCTGTTTTTT.

There are many counts of this clonotype. The rearrangement links TRBV12-3 or TRBV12-4 to TRBJ2-7; D is unresolved. The CDR3 is made up of 14 amino acids. The germline V and J ends were trimmed by 0 bases and 3 bases, with 9 bases remaining between them. CDR3 DNA sequence: TGTGCCAGCAGTTTAGCGCAATGGAACTACGAGCAGTACTTC. The encoded protein is CASSLAQWNYEQYF.

The chain joins TRBV30 to TRBJ2-5; TRBD2 matches at 12 bases. V dropped 0 bases and J dropped 2; count of bases not matched to a gene: 7. From germline, CDR1 is GTSNPN and CDR2 SVGIG (reference sequence). The CDR3 covers 17 residues. The CDR3 protein is CAWSVRRTSGTQETQYF. CDR3 nucleotides: TGTGCCTGGAGTGTTAGACGGACTAGCGGGACTCAAGAGACCCAGTACTTC.

This clonotype was recorded at least ten times. V is TRBV25-1 and J is TRBJ1-2; a possible D gene is TRBD1 (6 bases). The germline CDR1 and CDR2 sequences are MGHDK and SYGVNS. The V and J ends lost 1 base and 3 bases respectively, with 12 bases between them. The CDR3 has 15 residues. CDR3 region: CASSESGGVDYGYTF. In nucleotides, the CDR3 is TGTGCCAGCAGTGAATCGGGGGGCGTAGACTATGGCTACACCTTC.

The V and J genes are TRBV5-6 and TRBJ2-7, with TRBD1 matching 9 bases. Germline CDR1 is SGHDT and CDR2 is YYEEEE. There are 15 residues in the CDR3. The V segment lost 4 bases and the J segment 6 bases; nucleotides outside the gene matches: 11. The CDR3 is CASSPGGQGGGEQYF. The CDR3 DNA sequence: TGTGCCAGCAGCCCGGGGGGACAGGGTGGGGGCGAGCAGTACTTC.

This clonotype was counted at least ten times. V is TRBV6-5 and J is TRBJ1-5; maybe TRBD1 (6 bases). This CDR3 is built from 16 residues. CDR1 is MNHEY and CDR2 is SVGAGI in the germline V gene. V was cut by 3 bases and J by 1 base, with 13 bases left in between. The CDR3 spells CASSYVRGGSNQPQHF. The DNA of the CDR3 is TGTGCCAGCAGTTATGTACGAGGGGGGAGCAATCAGCCCCAGCATTTT.

This clonotype was seen at least ten times. The chain carries TRBV24-1 and TRBJ1-1; no definite D call. The CDR3 contains 13 residues. From germline, CDR1 is KGHDR and CDR2 SFDVKD. The V end was cut by 1 base, the J end by 5 bases, with 7 bases between. The CDR3 coding sequence is TGTGCCACCAGTGATTTTGGGGAAACTGAAGCTTTCTTT. Its protein is CATSDFGETEAFF.

This clonotype was detected many times. The V and J genes are TRBV2 and TRBJ2-2, with TRBD1 identical over 8 bases. The CDR3 runs 15 residues. With 4 bases clipped from V and 4 bases from J, the junction kept 5 bases outside the gene matches. Germline CDR1 and CDR2: SNHLY and FYNNEI. The CDR3 coding sequence is TGTGCCAGCAGTGGGGGGACAGGTTCCACCGGGGAGCTGTTTTTT. It yields the protein CASSGGTGSTGELFF.

The chain couples TRBV28 to TRBJ2-2, with D unclear. Germline V gene sequence: CDR1 MDHEN, CDR2 SYDVKM. This CDR3 is 15 amino acids long. V lost 4 bases, J lost 3 bases, and 12 bases lay in between. CDR3 amino acids: CASSSKLGYTGELFF. The CDR3, as DNA: TGTGCCAGCAGTTCCAAACTCGGGTACACCGGGGAGCTGTTTTTT.

The chain has TRBV18 and TRBJ1-6; D might be TRBD1 (5 bases). CDR1 and CDR2 from the germline V gene are KGHSH and LQKENI. CDR3 length: 16 amino acids. V was clipped by 3 bases and J by 7 bases, with 16 bases between them. In nucleotides, the CDR3 is TGTGCCAGCTCACCTAGTCCCGGGGGGATCAATTCACCCCTCCACTTT. Translation gives CASSPSPGGINSPLHF.

The rearrangement uses TRBV20-1 and TRBJ2-5; 8 nucleotides line up with TRBD1. Germline-derived CDR1 and CDR2 are DFQATT and SNEGSKA (reference sequence). Trimming cost V 5 bases and J 5 bases; bases outside gene matches: 7. The CDR3 contains 13 residues. CDR3 sequence: CSAPRQGIETQYF. The CDR3 DNA sequence: TGCAGTGCTCCCCGACAGGGGATTGAGACCCAGTACTTC.

The J gene is TRBJ1-2, the V gene TRBV6-4; a weak D match, TRBD1 (6 bases). The CDR3 sequence is 13 residues long. Trimming removed 10 bases at V and 6 bases at J, with 18 bases between. The germline gives CDR1 MRHNA, CDR2 SNTAGT. The CDR3 spells CAIRLDSFNGYTF. The CDR3 DNA sequence: TGTGCCATCAGATTGGACAGTTTCAATGGCTACACCTTC.

This clonotype came up many times. This rearrangement joins TRBV10-3 to TRBJ1-1; D ambiguous. This CDR3 has 15 amino acids. Trimming took off 3 bases at V and 2 bases at J, with 13 bases between the two ends. CDR1 is ENHRY, CDR2 SYGVKD, per germline. CDR3 nucleotide sequence: TGTGCCATCAGTGAAGGTGTACGGATCAACACTGAAGCTTTCTTT. It translates to CAISEGVRINTEAFF.

CDR3 DNA: TGTGCCAGCAGGGCAGCCGTCTACGAGCAGTACTTC. As protein: CASRAAVYEQYF. V usage is TRBV7-2 and J usage is TRBJ2-7; D unclear. The V and J ends lost 6 bases and 3 bases respectively, with 9 bases between them. This CDR3 has 12 residues. CDR1 is SGHTA, CDR2 FQGNSA, per germline.

The table lists this clonotype with many counts. CDR3 sequence reads: CASSKTGSNQPQHF. CDR3 in DNA: TGTGCCAGCAGTAAGACAGGGTCCAATCAGCCCCAGCATTTT. This chain links TRBV25-1 with TRBJ1-5, with 7 bases matching TRBD1. Trimming cost V 5 bases and J 3 bases; bases outside gene matches: 4. The CDR3 is 14 amino acids. Germline loops: CDR1 MGHDK, CDR2 SYGVNS.

The rearrangement links TRBV6-1 to TRBJ1-2; D is ambiguous. The CDR3 is 14 residues long. V lost 0 bases to trimming and J lost 7 bases, with 12 bases between them. CDR1 MNHNS and CDR2 SASEGT come from the germline V gene. CDR3 nucleotide sequence: TGTGCCAGCAGTGAAGCCTTGTGGGAGGGTGGCTACACCTTC. It is translated as CASSEALWEGGYTF.

The chain uses TRBV6-1 and TRBJ2-7, with TRBD2 matching over 9 bases. CDR1 and CDR2 (germline): MNHNS, SASEGT. J gave up 2 bases and V 3 bases, and 11 bases lay outside the gene matches. The CDR3 length is 17 residues. CDR3 nucleotide sequence: TGTGCCAGCAGTGAGCCGTGGGTAGCGGGGGCAACCTACGAGCAGTACTTC. Protein sequence: CASSEPWVAGATYEQYF.

In this sample, this clonotype turned up many times. This rearrangement joins TRBV29-1 to TRBJ1-2; 7 positions match TRBD1. V lost 3 bases and J lost 5; bases outside the gene matches: 3. CDR3 length: 12 amino acids. CDR1 and CDR2 (germline): SQVTM, ANQGSEA. CDR3 nucleotides: TGCAGCGTTGACGACAGGGCATATGGCTACACCTTC. Protein: CSVDDRAYGYTF.

This clonotype has ten or more counts. The V gene is TRBV10-3, the J gene TRBJ1-2; weak D call: TRBD1 (5 bases). Trimming stripped 8 bases from V and 0 bases from J, with 19 bases between. The length of the CDR3 is 16 residues. CDR1 is ENHRY, CDR2 SYGVKD, per germline. In DNA form, the CDR3 reads TGTGCCATCGGAGGGAGCAGGGAGGTGCCTAACTATGGCTACACCTTC. Encoded protein: CAIGGSREVPNYGYTF.

This clonotype has at least ten counts. The J gene is TRBJ2-5, the V gene TRBV12-3 or TRBV12-4; 8 positions match TRBD2. The CDR3 extends over 15 amino acids. With V trimmed by 2 bases and J by 4 bases, 6 bases remained unmatched. CDR3 loop: CASSLIPGGRETQYF. Here the CDR3 DNA reads TGTGCCAGCAGTTTAATACCGGGGGGGCGAGAGACCCAGTACTTC.